What follows are 14 T cell receptor beta chains derived from one specimen sequenced in a study of PD-L1 blockade in urothelial cancer. Assay: immunoSEQ multiplex PCR; the TCRdb copy retains only in-frame clones and omits some. This table has about 56,000 clones, around 83% appearing once. The material was PBMCs, obtained around atezolizumab (anti-PD-L1) treatment. Receptors originate from a man aged 50 or older with urothelial cancer.

The rearrangement links TRBV5-6 to TRBJ2-3, with 7 bases that match TRBD2. CDR1 and CDR2 from the germline V gene are SGHDT and YYEEEE. The J segment lost 2 bases and the V segment lost 8 bases, leaving 8 bases of the junction unmatched. The CDR3 covers 14 residues. The CDR3 DNA reads TGTGCCAGTGGGGGGGAGGGCCTCACAGATACGCAGTATTTT. Its translation is CASGGEGLTDTQYF.

This chain connects TRBV7-9 to TRBJ1-4, with 9 bases aligning to TRBD1. The germline gives CDR1 SEHNR, CDR2 FQNEAQ (reference sequence). V shed 5 bases, J shed 8 bases, and the junction held 9 bases outside the gene matches. CDR3 length: 15 amino acids. CDR3 sequence (DNA): TGTGCCAGCAGCAAGTCCGGGACAGGGAGCGAAAAACTGTTTTTT. This gives the protein CASSKSGTGSEKLFF.

The chain couples TRBV18 to TRBJ1-1; D uncertain. Germline V gene data show CDR1 as KGHSH and CDR2 as LQKENI. V was pared by 3 bases and J by 0 bases, with 5 bases between. The CDR3 spans 13 residues. For the CDR3, the DNA is TGTGCCAGCTCACCTACAGTGAACACTGAAGCTTTCTTT. It specifies CASSPTVNTEAFF. Together with reference TRBV18 and TRBJ1-1, the CDR3 gives the full variable domain: NAGVMQNPRHLVRRRGQEARLRCSPMKGHSHVYWYRQLPEEGLKFMVYLQKENIIDESGMPKERFSAEFPKEGPSILRIQQVVRGDSAAYFCASSPTVNTEAFFGQGTRLTVV.

The V gene is TRBV6-1, the J gene TRBJ1-5; TRBD1 might be the D (6 bases). The germline V and J ends were trimmed by 8 bases and 10 bases, with 18 bases remaining between them. Germline loops: CDR1 MNHNS, CDR2 SASEGT. This CDR3 has 13 amino acids. CDR3: CASVPTGTGPQHF. The CDR3 bases are TGTGCCAGCGTCCCGACAGGCACGGGACCCCAGCATTTT.

The chain uses TRBV7-9 and TRBJ2-5; the D gene is possibly TRBD1 (6 bases). V lost 5 bases and J 5 bases, leaving 15 bases between the germline ends. Germline V gene sequence: CDR1 SEHNR, CDR2 FQNEAQ (reference sequence). The CDR3 is 14 residues long. CDR3: CASSLDSSRETQYF. The CDR3 coding sequence is TGTGCCAGCAGCCTGGACAGCTCCCGGGAGACCCAGTACTTC.

The chain combines TRBV27 with TRBJ2-3; 12 nucleotides agree with TRBD2. Looked up from germline, CDR1 is MNHEY and CDR2 is SMNVEV (reference sequence). The CDR3 has 15 amino acids. V lost 5 bases and J lost 6; bases outside the gene matches: 6. The CDR3 bases are TGTGCCAGCAGTACTAGCGGGAGGTTCGTGGATACGCAGTATTTT. Translated: CASSTSGRFVDTQYF.

The gene calls are TRBV6-1 and TRBJ2-1, with 13 bases aligning to TRBD2. Looked up from germline, CDR1 is MNHNS and CDR2 is SASEGT. V gave up 2 bases and J gave up 10 bases; unmatched junction bases: 8. This CDR3 is 16 amino acids long. The CDR3 reads CASSEQTSGRAGEQFF. The CDR3 nucleotides read TGTGCCAGCAGTGAACAAACTAGCGGGAGGGCGGGGGAGCAGTTCTTC.

This chain links TRBV6-1 with TRBJ1-3; D gene uncertain. V lost 3 bases and J 2 bases, leaving 11 bases between the germline ends. Germline CDR1 MNHNS, CDR2 SASEGT. This CDR3 contains 15 residues. The CDR3 protein is CASSERARPGNTIYF. Written as DNA, the CDR3 is TGTGCCAGCAGTGAGAGGGCGCGCCCTGGAAACACCATATATTTT.

The chain carries TRBV18 and TRBJ1-4; D unresolved. CDR3 length: 12 amino acids. The germline V and J ends were trimmed by 3 bases and 7 bases, with 6 bases remaining between them. Germline V CDR1 and CDR2: KGHSH, LQKENI. DNA for the CDR3: TGTGCCAGCTCACCGGGCGTTGAAAAACTGTTTTTT. It translates to CASSPGVEKLFF.

This clone was seen only once. The V call is TRBV28, the J call TRBJ2-3, with D possibly matching TRBD2 (6 bases). Deletions cut 6 bases from V and 4 bases from J, with 17 bases between. CDR3 length: 15 residues. Germline CDR1 MDHEN, CDR2 SYDVKM. CDR3 protein: CASSPLGGEADTQYF. The CDR3 DNA reads TGTGCCAGCAGCCCGCTGGGGGGAGAGGCAGATACGCAGTATTTT.

The V call is TRBV27, the J call TRBJ2-3; 13 nucleotides line up with TRBD2. Germline V lookup: CDR1 MNHEY, CDR2 SMNVEV (reference sequence). After removal of 5 bases from V and 3 bases from J, the junction contained 2 bases not matched to a gene. The CDR3 sequence is 15 residues long. The CDR3 nucleotides read TGTGCCAGCAGTGAACTAGCGGGAGGGACAGATACGCAGTATTTT. This sequence encodes CASSELAGGTDTQYF.

The V and J genes are TRBV28 and TRBJ2-7, with 9 bases matching TRBD2. The CDR3 loop spans 19 amino acids. Germline V gene data show CDR1 as MDHEN and CDR2 as SYDVKM. V was pared by 5 bases and J by 2 bases, with 19 bases of the junction left unmatched. CDR3 in amino acids: CASSAPPGLASYRPYEQYF. The CDR3 DNA reads TGTGCCAGCAGTGCCCCCCCGGGACTAGCTAGTTATCGTCCCTACGAGCAGTACTTC.

Only one count was recorded for this clone. This chain uses TRBV5-1 with TRBJ1-4; 10 positions match TRBD1. V lost 4 bases to trimming and J lost 6 bases; unmatched junction nucleotides: 3. The CDR3 runs to 14 residues. The germline gives CDR1 SGHRS, CDR2 YFSETQ. In nucleotides, the CDR3 is TGCGCCAGCAGCGTAGGGACAGGGGATGAAAAACTGTTTTTT. This sequence encodes CASSVGTGDEKLFF.

The chain is built from TRBV29-1 and TRBJ1-2; 9 bases map to TRBD1. V trimming: 4 bases; J trimming: 3 bases; junction bases outside the gene matches: 0. This CDR3 is 12 amino acids long. Germline V lookup: CDR1 SQVTM, CDR2 ANQGSEA. CDR3 loop: CSVGQGDYGYTF. Written as DNA, the CDR3 is TGCAGCGTTGGACAGGGGGACTATGGCTACACCTTC.